Shown below are 7 T cell receptor beta chains from a single sample sequenced in a study of OX40 agonist ivuxolimab in advanced cancers. TCRdb keeps only in-frame clones here, not all; method: immunoSEQ multiplex PCR. The table includes over 40,000 clones, 80% detected once. Sequencing used CD4+ or CD8+ T cells sorted from blood, obtained in a trial of the OX40 agonist ivuxolimab. These receptors were taken from an adult with an advanced solid tumor such as melanoma, head and neck, liver or kidney cancer.

The genes are TRBV18 and TRBJ1-1; tentatively, D is TRBD1 (6 bases). The V and J ends lost 3 bases and 1 base respectively, with 12 bases between them. CDR3 length equals 15 residues. Germline CDR1 reads KGHSH; CDR2 reads LQKENI. The CDR3 sequence: CASSPDRSPNTEAFF. CDR3 DNA sequence: TGTGCCAGCTCACCGGACAGAAGCCCGAACACTGAAGCTTTCTTT.

The V and J genes are TRBV4-1 and TRBJ2-3, with D tentatively TRBD2 (6 bases). The CDR3 totals 18 residues. V was clipped by 0 bases and J by 14 bases, with 30 bases between them. Germline-derived CDR1 and CDR2 are MGHRA and YSYEKL. The DNA for the CDR3 is TGCGCCAGCAGCCAAGACCCCCTATGGGGTTCGGGGAGGTCCCAGAGGTATTTT. It is translated as CASSQDPLWGSGRSQRYF.

The chain joins TRBV7-3 to TRBJ1-1; D gene unclear. V was pared by 5 bases and J by 1 base, with 8 bases between. The CDR3 is 13 amino acids. From germline, CDR1 is SGHTA and CDR2 FQGTGA. In nucleotides, the CDR3 is TGTGCCAGCAGCCTCCAGCGGAACACTGAAGCTTTCTTT. Translated, it gives CASSLQRNTEAFF.

This rearrangement joins TRBV11-2 to TRBJ1-2; D gene ambiguous. With 7 bases removed from V and 0 bases from J, the gap between germline ends came to 18 bases. In germline, CDR1 is SGHAT, CDR2 FQNNGV. The length of the CDR3 is 16 residues. CDR3 sequence: CASTSSRTGTNYGYTF. The DNA of the CDR3 is TGTGCCAGCACCTCATCCCGGACCGGAACTAACTATGGCTACACCTTC.

The chain links TRBV5-4 to TRBJ2-7; 9 nucleotides line up with TRBD1. CDR1 is SGHNT, CDR2 YYREEE, per germline (reference sequence). Trimming at V came to 2 bases and at J to 6 bases, leaving 6 bases not matched to a gene. The CDR3 is made up of 14 amino acids. The CDR3: CASSFSGTGSEQYF. For the CDR3, the DNA is TGTGCCAGCAGCTTCTCTGGGACAGGGAGCGAGCAGTACTTC.

The chain recombines TRBV9 with TRBJ1-2; D remains unclear. The V and J ends lost 0 bases and 8 bases respectively, with 17 bases between them. This CDR3 comprises 15 residues. Germline V gene data show CDR1 as SGDLS and CDR2 as YYNGEE. CDR3 in DNA: TGTGCCAGCAGCGTAGCTGATGGCCGTATGCGGGGCTACACCTTC. This codes for CASSVADGRMRGYTF.

This chain connects TRBV30 to TRBJ1-2; D unresolved. There are 12 residues in the CDR3. Germline V gene data show CDR1 as GTSNPN and CDR2 as SVGIG (reference sequence). V was shortened by 0 bases and J by 8 bases, with 10 bases between the two germline ends. CDR3 in amino acids: CAWSVPRGGYTF. The CDR3 DNA follows: TGTGCCTGGAGTGTACCCAGAGGGGGCTACACCTTC.